This TCR beta chain derives from a study of blood T cell repertoires in COVID-19. Study as a whole: The samples span acute and convalescent COVID-19 from the United States, Italy and Spain. From T cells, B-cell-depleted T cells, or PBMCs came the material, which was cDNA or gDNA.

Germline CDR1 is LNHDA and CDR2 is SQIVND (reference sequence). The length of the CDR3 is 15 residues. V dropped 3 bases and J dropped 0 bases, with 9 bases sitting between them. TCRdb's table, derived via immunoSEQ multiplex PCR, lists solely in-frame clones and lacks some. This sample has about 68,000 clones; 84% occur once, and the top ten carry 8% to 9%. The sequence came from a man between 45 and 60 years old with active COVID-19. Sequenced sample: peripheral blood. The V gene is TRBV19, the J gene TRBJ2-1; TRBD1 is a possible D gene (6 bases). CDR3 amino acids: CASSMGTLSYNEQFF. The CDR3 DNA reads TGTGCCAGTAGTATGGGGACACTCTCCTACAATGAGCAGTTCTTC.